One sample yielded the 5 T cell receptor beta chains listed below, sequenced in a study of cytomegalovirus exposure and HLA in healthy donors. A multiplex PCR was run with 60 Vbeta primers and 13 Jbeta primers. The table came from immunoSEQ multiplex PCR; TCRdb's copy has only in-frame clones and leaves some out. The sample holds fewer than 250,000 clones, approximately 80% seen once. The sequenced sample was PBMCs. Receptors originate from a girl aged 5-17 years in good health and CMV-seronegative.

V is TRBV6-4 and J is TRBJ2-1, with TRBD1 as a possible D gene (6 bases). The CDR3 covers 13 residues. V lost 5 bases to trimming and J lost 2 bases, with 7 bases between them. CDR1 is MRHNA, CDR2 SNTAGT, per germline. The DNA for the CDR3 is TGTGCCAGCAGTCGGGACACCTACAATGAGCAGTTCTTC. Translating it yields CASSRDTYNEQFF.

V usage is TRBV4-1 and J usage is TRBJ2-1; no clear D gene. Germline V gives CDR1 MGHRA, CDR2 YSYEKL. Trimming pared 1 base from V and 0 bases from J, leaving 7 bases between. The CDR3 runs to 15 residues. CDR3 amino acids: CASSQGASSYNEQFF. Here the CDR3 DNA reads TGCGCCAGCAGCCAAGGTGCGAGCTCCTACAATGAGCAGTTCTTC.

A remark on this clone: A read error may account for a junction end that differs from germline. V usage is TRBV4-3 and J usage is TRBJ2-7, with D perhaps TRBD1 (6 bases). In germline, CDR1 is LGHNA, CDR2 YSLEER. The CDR3 totals 15 residues. The CDR3 protein is CANSQGVQGMGEQYF. The CDR3, as DNA: TGCGCCAACAGCCAAGGAGTTCAGGGGATGGGGGAGCAGTACTTC.

This chain joins TRBV7-2 and TRBJ2-1; D gene uncertain. The CDR3 extends over 15 amino acids. V lost 2 bases and J 2 bases, leaving 10 bases between the germline ends. Germline-derived CDR1 and CDR2 are SGHTA and FQGNSA. CDR3 residues: CASSLTFQAYNEQFF. The CDR3, as DNA: TGTGCCAGCAGCTTAACCTTCCAGGCCTACAATGAGCAGTTCTTC.

The genes are TRBV9 and TRBJ2-3; 10 bases map to TRBD2. The CDR3 is 16 residues long. Germline lookup yields CDR1 SGDLS and CDR2 YYNGEE. Trimming removed 0 bases from V and 1 base from J; junction bases left unmatched: 2. The CDR3 region is CASSVGLAGGTDTQYF. The CDR3 DNA sequence: TGTGCCAGCAGCGTAGGGCTAGCGGGGGGCACAGATACGCAGTATTTT.